This T cell receptor (beta chain) appears in the sequencing data of a study of T cell changes during pregnancy in multiple sclerosis (dated by TCRdb to between 2018 and 2020). For the wider study: Changes in the T cell repertoire over the course of pregnancy were examined in this study in women with multiple sclerosis.

Per the germline V gene (reference sequence), SGHNT is the CDR1 and YYREEE is the CDR2. The germline V end is reduced by 4 bases and the J end by 3 bases; junction bases left unmatched: 4. The CDR3 numbers 14 residues from cysteine through phenylalanine. The only DNA kept is the CDR3, 42 bases in frame from the first base. The library was generated by the immunoSEQ multiplex PCR assay. The immuneACCESS repertoire file appears here via TCRdb, limited to in-frame rearrangements. These files lack a portion of the clones; in checked studies, under half of the deficit traces to unresolved V genes, and the cause of the others is not known. The sample contains 15,000 to 20,000 clones, 85% to 90% of them found a single time. The ten biggest clones cover roughly 13% of the sample. Comment on this clone: What antigen it recognizes has not been identified. No quality values exist for individual bases; no much larger clone is one base distant.

This specimen was CD8+ T cells from peripheral blood mononuclear cells, taken in the third trimester of pregnancy. The chain was built from TRBV5-4 and TRBJ2-7; 10 junctional bases match TRBD1. The receptor's source is a female donor in good health, enrolled as a control in a pregnancy study. The bases read TGTGCCAGCAGCACGGACAGGGGGAACTACGAGCAGTACTTC. It translates to CASSTDRGNYEQYF.